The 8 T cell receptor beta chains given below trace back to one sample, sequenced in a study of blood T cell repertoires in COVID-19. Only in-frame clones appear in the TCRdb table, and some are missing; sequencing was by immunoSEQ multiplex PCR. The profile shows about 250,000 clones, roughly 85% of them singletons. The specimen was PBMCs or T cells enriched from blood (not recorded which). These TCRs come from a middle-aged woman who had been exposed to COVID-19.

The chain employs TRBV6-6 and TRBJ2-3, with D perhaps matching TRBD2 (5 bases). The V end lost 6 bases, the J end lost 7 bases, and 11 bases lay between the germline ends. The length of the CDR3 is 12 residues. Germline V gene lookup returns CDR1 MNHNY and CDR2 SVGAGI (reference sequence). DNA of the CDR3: TGTGCCAGCAGAGAGCCCGGGAATACGCAGTATTTT. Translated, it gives CASREPGNTQYF.

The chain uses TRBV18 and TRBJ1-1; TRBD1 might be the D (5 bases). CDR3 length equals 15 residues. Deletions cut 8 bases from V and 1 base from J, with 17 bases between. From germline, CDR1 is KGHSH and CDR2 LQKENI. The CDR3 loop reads CASEGRRDKNTEAFF. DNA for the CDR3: TGTGCCAGCGAGGGGAGGCGTGACAAGAACACTGAAGCTTTCTTT.

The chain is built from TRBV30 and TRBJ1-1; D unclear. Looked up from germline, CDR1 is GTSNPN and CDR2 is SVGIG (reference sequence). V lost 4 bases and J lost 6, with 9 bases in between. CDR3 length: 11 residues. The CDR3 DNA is TGTGCCTGGACATTACGGGCTGAAGCTTTCTTT. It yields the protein CAWTLRAEAFF.

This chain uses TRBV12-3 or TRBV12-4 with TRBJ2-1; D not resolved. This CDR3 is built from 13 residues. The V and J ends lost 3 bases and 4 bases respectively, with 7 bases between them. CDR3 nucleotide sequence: TGTGCCAGCAGTTTTATAACTTACAATGAGCAGTTCTTC. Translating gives CASSFITYNEQFF.

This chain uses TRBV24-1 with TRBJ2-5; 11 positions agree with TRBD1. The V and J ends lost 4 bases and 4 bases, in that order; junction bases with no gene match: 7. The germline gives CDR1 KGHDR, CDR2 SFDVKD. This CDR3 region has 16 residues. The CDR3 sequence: CATSDRGQGARETQYF. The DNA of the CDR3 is TGTGCCACCAGTGACCGAGGACAGGGGGCGCGAGAGACCCAGTACTTC.

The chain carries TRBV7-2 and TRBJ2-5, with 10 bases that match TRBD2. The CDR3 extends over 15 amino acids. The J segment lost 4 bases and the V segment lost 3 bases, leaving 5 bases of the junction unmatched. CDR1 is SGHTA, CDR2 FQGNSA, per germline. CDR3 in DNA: TGTGCCAGCAGCTTTGAGCGGGGGGGGGCAGAGACCCAGTACTTC. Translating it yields CASSFERGGAETQYF. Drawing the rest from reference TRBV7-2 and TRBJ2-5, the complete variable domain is GAGVSQSPSNKVTEKGKDVELRCDPISGHTALYWYRQSLGQGLEFLIYFQGNSAPDKSGLPSDRFSAERTGGSVSTLTIQRTQQEDSAVYLCASSFERGGAETQYFGPGTRLLVL.

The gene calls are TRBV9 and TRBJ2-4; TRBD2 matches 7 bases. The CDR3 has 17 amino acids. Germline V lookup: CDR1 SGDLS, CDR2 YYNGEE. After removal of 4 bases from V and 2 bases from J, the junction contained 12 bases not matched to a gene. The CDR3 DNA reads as TGTGCCAGCAGCCCCCTCGCCAAGCGGGGAACCAAAAACATTCAGTACTTC. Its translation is CASSPLAKRGTKNIQYF.

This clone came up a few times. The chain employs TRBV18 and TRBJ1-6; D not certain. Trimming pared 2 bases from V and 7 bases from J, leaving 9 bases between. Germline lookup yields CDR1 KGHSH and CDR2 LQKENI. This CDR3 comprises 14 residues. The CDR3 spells CASSPDMTNSPLHF. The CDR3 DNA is TGTGCCAGCTCACCAGACATGACCAATTCACCCCTCCACTTT.